The clone carrying this T cell receptor beta chain was detected many times. In TCRdb, the RT-PCR reads were re-called with MiXCR into one record per CDR3 protein. This sample has roughly 30,000 distinct CDR3 sequences; over 6.5% occur once, and the top ten carry 34%. This record comes from a study of patients and donors after allogeneic stem cell transplantation. The CDR3 contains 14 residues. J was trimmed by 3 bases and V by 3 bases; bases with no gene match: 0. Germline CDR1 reads KGHSH; CDR2 reads LQKENI. The sequencing input was blood, either unsorted or a sorted T cell fraction (not recorded which). The TCR was taken from a human donor who was either an allogeneic HSCT recipient or a stem cell or donor lymphocyte infusion donor (not recorded which). It is not recorded whose cells these are; they may come from a transplant donor. The V call is TRBV18, the J call TRBJ2-7; 12 nucleotides align to TRBD2. DNA of the CDR3: TGTGCCAGCTCACCGACTAGCGGGAGCTACGAGCAGTACTTC. It yields the protein CASSPTSGSYEQYF.